One sample yielded the 25 T cell receptor beta chains listed below, sequenced in a study of cytomegalovirus exposure and HLA in healthy donors. It was with 60 Vbeta and 13 Jbeta primers that the PCR ran. Sequencing used immunoSEQ multiplex PCR; TCRdb keeps in-frame clones, though not all of them. Among 150,000 to 250,000 clones listed, less than 85% were seen once. The source material was PBMCs. These receptors came from a girl aged 10 to 17 in good health and CMV-seropositive.

This clone was found a few times. The rearrangement links TRBV4-2 to TRBJ2-3, with 12 positions matching TRBD2. J was trimmed by 4 bases and V by 4 bases; bases with no gene match: 6. The CDR3 has 16 residues. CDR1 is LGHNA, CDR2 YNFKEQ, per germline. The CDR3 sequence is CASSPTSGGGPDTQYF. For the CDR3, the DNA is TGTGCCAGCAGCCCGACTAGCGGGGGAGGCCCAGATACGCAGTATTTT.

CDR3 bases: TGCGCCAGCAACCGGGACAGCCCGAACACCGGGGAGCTGTTTTTT. Its translation: CASNRDSPNTGELFF. V is TRBV5-1 and J is TRBJ2-2; 7 nucleotides align to TRBD1. Germline V lookup: CDR1 SGHRS, CDR2 YFSETQ. This CDR3 has 15 amino acids. J gave up 0 bases and V 6 bases, and 5 bases lay outside the gene matches.

This clone appeared a few times. This chain joins TRBV10-3 and TRBJ1-4, with D unresolved. V dropped 3 bases and J dropped 3 bases, with 11 bases sitting between them. The CDR3 has 15 amino acids. Germline CDR1 ENHRY, CDR2 SYGVKD. CDR3 DNA: TGTGCCATCAGTGACACACCCGGGGCTAATGAAAAACTGTTTTTT. It encodes CAISDTPGANEKLFF.

The V gene is TRBV5-4, the J gene TRBJ1-4; 9 bases match TRBD1. J was trimmed by 3 bases and V by 0 bases; bases with no gene match: 3. The CDR3 has 16 residues. CDR1 and CDR2 from the germline V gene are SGHNT and YYREEE (reference sequence). The CDR3 bases are TGTGCCAGCAGCTTGGACCGGACAGGGGCTAATGAAAAACTGTTTTTT. Its translation is CASSLDRTGANEKLFF.

The chain has TRBV6-5 and TRBJ2-7; 7 positions agree with TRBD1. This CDR3 contains 13 residues. V was clipped by 6 bases and J by 5 bases; unmatched bases: 7. From germline, CDR1 is MNHEY and CDR2 SVGAGI. The CDR3 reads CASRTPGGNEQYF. In DNA, the CDR3 is TGTGCCAGCAGAACCCCAGGGGGAAACGAGCAGTACTTC.

This clone has only one observation. The rearrangement joins TRBV6-5 to TRBJ2-3, with D perhaps TRBD2 (5 bases). There are 15 residues in the CDR3. Trimming stripped 0 bases from V and 0 bases from J, with 7 bases between. Germline values: CDR1 MNHEY, CDR2 SVGAGI. CDR3 region: CASSYSRGSTDTQYF. The CDR3 coding sequence is TGTGCCAGCAGTTACTCCCGGGGAAGCACAGATACGCAGTATTTT.

The V gene is TRBV10-3, the J gene TRBJ1-1; D might be TRBD1 (5 bases). There are 12 residues in the CDR3. Germline CDR1 reads ENHRY; CDR2 reads SYGVKD. V was shortened by 8 bases and J by 3 bases, with 10 bases between the two germline ends. The CDR3 reads CAIRQTDTEAFF. For the CDR3, the DNA is TGTGCCATCCGACAGACCGACACTGAAGCTTTCTTT.

The sample holds a few counts of this clone. The chain is built from TRBV19 and TRBJ1-2; no reliable D call. V lost 9 bases to trimming and J lost 0 bases, with 11 bases between them. This CDR3 comprises 13 residues. The germline CDR1 and CDR2 sequences are LNHDA and SQIVND (reference sequence). The CDR3 loop is CASRGGANYGYTF. The CDR3 nucleotides read TGTGCCAGCCGAGGCGGAGCTAACTATGGCTACACCTTC.

The chain is built from TRBV27 and TRBJ2-3; no reliable D call. CDR3 length: 15 residues. Germline V lookup: CDR1 MNHEY, CDR2 SMNVEV (reference sequence). Trimming stripped 4 bases from V and 0 bases from J, with 11 bases between. The DNA for the CDR3 is TGTGCCAGCAGTTCGCAGAGGCTTAGCACAGATACGCAGTATTTT. Protein sequence: CASSSQRLSTDTQYF.

V and J are TRBV6-4 and TRBJ2-3; 8 nucleotides match TRBD2. With V trimmed by 4 bases and J by 3 bases, 9 bases remained unmatched. Germline V gene sequence: CDR1 MRHNA, CDR2 SNTAGT. This CDR3 comprises 16 residues. The CDR3 is CASSARRGGLTDTQYF. Written as DNA, the CDR3 is TGTGCCAGCAGTGCCCGGCGCGGGGGGCTTACAGATACGCAGTATTTT.

V gene TRBV4-1 combines with J gene TRBJ2-7; 8 nucleotides agree with TRBD2. In germline, CDR1 is MGHRA, CDR2 YSYEKL. Trimming at V came to 4 bases and at J to 7 bases, leaving 9 bases not matched to a gene. The CDR3 runs 14 residues. CDR3 protein: CASSRPGGPGEQYF. The DNA of the CDR3 is TGCGCCAGCAGCCGGCCGGGGGGGCCGGGGGAGCAGTACTTC.

This chain connects TRBV6-1 to TRBJ2-1; 8 bases match TRBD1. The length of the CDR3 is 14 residues. Germline lookup yields CDR1 MNHNS and CDR2 SASEGT. After removal of 7 bases from V and 8 bases from J, the junction contained 10 bases not matched to a gene. DNA for the CDR3: TGTGCCAGCATCAGAGACAGGGGTAGGGATGAGCAGTTCTTC. As protein: CASIRDRGRDEQFF.

This rearrangement joins TRBV5-6 to TRBJ2-7, with D perhaps matching TRBD2 (5 bases). The CDR3 is 15 amino acids. Germline loops: CDR1 SGHDT, CDR2 YYEEEE. V lost 9 bases and J lost 6, with 25 bases in between. The CDR3 region is CATAEGIRRLSEQYF. CDR3 DNA: TGTGCCACAGCAGAGGGTATCAGACGTTTAAGCGAGCAGTACTTC.

V and J are TRBV4-3 and TRBJ1-1; maybe TRBD1 (6 bases). The CDR3 length is 14 residues. Germline CDR1 reads LGHNA; CDR2 reads YSLEER. V gave up 3 bases and J gave up 6 bases, with 14 bases separating them. The CDR3 loop is CASSHYGGASEAFF. For the CDR3, the DNA is TGCGCCAGCAGCCACTATGGGGGCGCGTCTGAAGCTTTCTTT.

The chain has TRBV23-1 and TRBJ2-2; the D gene is possibly TRBD2 (5 bases). TRBV23-1 has ORF status, its function being uncertain. CDR3 length equals 14 residues. Trimming removed 9 bases at V and 4 bases at J, with 15 bases between. DNA for the CDR3: TGCGCCAGGCCGGGGAGCTCGACCACCGGGGAGCTGTTTTTT. It encodes CARPGSSTTGELFF.

V gene TRBV6-1 combines with J gene TRBJ1-5; D not resolved. CDR1 and CDR2 (germline): MNHNS, SASEGT. CDR3 length: 13 residues. The V end was cut by 4 bases, the J end by 6 bases, with 10 bases between. The CDR3 DNA reads TGTGCCAGCAGTGGGGAGAGGGTTCAGCCCCAGCATTTT. Translating gives CASSGERVQPQHF.

This chain links TRBV27 with TRBJ1-2; D remains unclear. Trimming shortened V by 6 bases and J by 2 bases, and 7 bases separated the two germline ends. The germline CDR1 and CDR2 sequences are MNHEY and SMNVEV (reference sequence). This CDR3 comprises 12 residues. The CDR3 loop reads CASRRGNYGYTF. As DNA, the CDR3 is TGTGCCAGCAGGCGGGGAAACTATGGCTACACCTTC.

This clone was seen a single time. This chain links TRBV7-2 with TRBJ2-7, with no clear D. V lost 2 bases, J lost 0 bases, and 8 bases lay in between. The CDR3 consists of 14 residues. Looked up from germline, CDR1 is SGHTA and CDR2 is FQGNSA. The CDR3 DNA sequence: TGTGCCAGCAGCTTACTACAGTCCTCCTACGAGCAGTACTTC. Translated: CASSLLQSSYEQYF. The full variable domain, its missing parts supplied by reference TRBV7-2 and TRBJ2-7, is GAGVSQSPSNKVTEKGKDVELRCDPISGHTALYWYRQSLGQGLEFLIYFQGNSAPDKSGLPSDRFSAERTGGSVSTLTIQRTQQEDSAVYLCASSLLQSSYEQYFGPGTRLTVT.

In this sample, this clone turned up a few times. The gene calls are TRBV7-9 and TRBJ2-5, with a weak D call TRBD2 (5 bases). Germline V lookup: CDR1 SEHNR, CDR2 FQNEAQ (reference sequence). There are 13 residues in the CDR3. V was trimmed by 5 bases and J by 7 bases, leaving 14 bases between them. DNA for the CDR3: TGTGCCAGCAGCATATGGCACGAGGGGACCCAGTACTTC. This sequence encodes CASSIWHEGTQYF.

The chain recombines TRBV9 with TRBJ1-1, with TRBD1 as a possible D gene (5 bases). Looked up from germline, CDR1 is SGDLS and CDR2 is YYNGEE. V shed 3 bases and J shed 4 bases, with 10 bases lying between them. There are 13 residues in the CDR3. The CDR3 loop is CASSAGGSTEAFF. In nucleotides, the CDR3 is TGTGCCAGCAGCGCTGGGGGGAGCACTGAAGCTTTCTTT.

The chain uses TRBV2 and TRBJ1-2; D gene unclear. Germline CDR1 reads SNHLY; CDR2 reads FYNNEI. The CDR3 covers 11 residues. The germline V and J ends were trimmed by 4 bases and 10 bases, with 10 bases remaining between them. CDR3: CASSAVSPYTF. The DNA of the CDR3 is TGTGCCAGCAGTGCGGTGAGTCCCTACACCTTC.

The chain joins TRBV9 to TRBJ2-1; TRBD1 might be the D (5 bases). The CDR3 length is 13 residues. Germline CDR1 is SGDLS and CDR2 is YYNGEE. The V end lost 4 bases, the J end lost 4 bases, and 9 bases lay between the germline ends. The chain's CDR3 is CASSPGQYNEQFF. The CDR3, as DNA: TGTGCCAGCAGCCCCGGACAATACAATGAGCAGTTCTTC.

V usage is TRBV13 and J usage is TRBJ1-2, with TRBD1 matching over 8 bases. The CDR3 loop spans 15 amino acids. Germline V gene data show CDR1 as PRHDT and CDR2 as FYEKMQ (reference sequence). Unmatched junction bases numbered 10, after V lost 4 bases and J lost 6 bases. Here the CDR3 DNA reads TGTGCCAGCAGCTCCAGTACTCAGGGGGCGAATGGCTACACCTTC. It specifies CASSSSTQGANGYTF.

This chain joins TRBV7-8 and TRBJ2-3; 9 bases match TRBD2. Losses at the gene ends were 3 bases for V and 3 bases for J; bases not matched to a gene: 4. This CDR3 spans 15 amino acids. Germline V gene lookup returns CDR1 SGHVS and CDR2 FQNEAQ. This CDR3 is CASSFKRGETDTQYF. The CDR3 bases are TGTGCCAGCAGCTTCAAGCGGGGGGAAACAGATACGCAGTATTTT.

Regarding this clone: Distinct nucleotide sequences in the sample also encode this CDR3. CDR3 residues: CASSLPNSPLHF. In DNA, the CDR3 is TGTGCCAGCAGCTTACCAAATTCACCCCTCCACTTT. The V and J genes are TRBV7-9 and TRBJ1-6; D call uncertain. Trimming removed 2 bases from V and 7 bases from J, with 3 bases in between. In germline, CDR1 is SEHNR, CDR2 FQNEAQ (reference sequence). This CDR3 has 12 amino acids. The full variable domain, completed using reference TRBV7-9 and TRBJ1-6, is DTGVSQNPRHKITKRGQNVTFRCDPISEHNRLYWYRQTLGQGPEFLTYFQNEAQLEKSRLLSDRFSAERPKGSFSTLEIQRTEQGDSAMYLCASSLPNSPLHFGNGTRLTVT.